This TCR beta chain came from a study of patients and donors after allogeneic stem cell transplantation. Deletions cut 2 bases from V and 5 bases from J, with 12 bases between. CDR3 length: 13 residues. Looked up from germline, CDR1 is DFQATT and CDR2 is SNEGSKA (reference sequence). TCRdb ran MiXCR on the RT-PCR reads and lists one entry per CDR3 protein. The sample consists of about 230,000 distinct CDR3 sequences, around an eighth of them appearing once. This clonotype was recorded a few times. This clonotype originated in a human donor who was either an allogeneic HSCT recipient or a stem cell or donor lymphocyte infusion donor (not recorded which). It is not recorded whose cells these are; they may come from a transplant donor. The material sequenced was blood, either unsorted or a sorted T cell fraction (not recorded which). V usage is TRBV20-1 and J usage is TRBJ2-5; D perhaps matches TRBD2 (5 bases). DNA of the CDR3: TGCAGTGCTAGAAGGACGGGATGGGAGACCCAGTACTTC. It codes for CSARRTGWETQYF.